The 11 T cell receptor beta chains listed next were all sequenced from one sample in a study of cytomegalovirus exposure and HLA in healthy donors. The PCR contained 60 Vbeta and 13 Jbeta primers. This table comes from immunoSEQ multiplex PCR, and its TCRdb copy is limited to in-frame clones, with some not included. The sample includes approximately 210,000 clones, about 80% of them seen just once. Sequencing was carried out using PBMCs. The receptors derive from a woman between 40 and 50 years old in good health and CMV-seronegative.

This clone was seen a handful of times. The CDR3 nucleotides are TGTGCCAGCAGGTCGGACAGGGATCATGGCTACACCTTC. Its protein product is CASRSDRDHGYTF. The J gene is TRBJ1-2, the V gene TRBV2, with 8 bases matching TRBD1. CDR1 is SNHLY, CDR2 FYNNEI, per germline. With 6 bases clipped from V and 6 bases from J, the junction kept 6 bases outside the gene matches. The CDR3 totals 13 residues. Based on the CDR3 plus reference TRBV2 and TRBJ1-2, the full variable domain is EPEVTQTPSHQVTQMGQEVILRCVPISNHLYFYWYRQILGQKVEFLVSFYNNEISEKSEIFDDQFSVERPDGSNFTLKIRSTKLEDSAMYFCASRSDRDHGYTFGSGTRLTVV.

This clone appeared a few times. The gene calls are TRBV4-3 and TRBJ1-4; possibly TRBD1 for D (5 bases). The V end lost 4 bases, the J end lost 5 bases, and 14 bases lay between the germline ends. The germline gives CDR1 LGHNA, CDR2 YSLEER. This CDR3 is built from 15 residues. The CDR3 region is CASSRGETDNEKLFF. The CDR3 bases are TGCGCCAGCAGCCGAGGAGAGACAGACAATGAAAAACTGTTTTTT.

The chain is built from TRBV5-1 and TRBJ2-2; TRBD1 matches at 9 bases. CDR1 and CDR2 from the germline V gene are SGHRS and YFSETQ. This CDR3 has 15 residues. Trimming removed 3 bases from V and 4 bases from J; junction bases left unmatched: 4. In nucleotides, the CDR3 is TGCGCCAGCAGCTCCGGGACAGGGTTCACCGGGGAGCTGTTTTTT. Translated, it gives CASSSGTGFTGELFF.

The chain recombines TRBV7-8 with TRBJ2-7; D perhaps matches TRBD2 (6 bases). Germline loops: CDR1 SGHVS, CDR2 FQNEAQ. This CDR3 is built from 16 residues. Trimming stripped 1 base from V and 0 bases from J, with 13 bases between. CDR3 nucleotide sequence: TGTGCCAGCAGCTTAGGCTGGGCGGGAAGCTCCTACGAGCAGTACGTC. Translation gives CASSLGWAGSSYEQYV.

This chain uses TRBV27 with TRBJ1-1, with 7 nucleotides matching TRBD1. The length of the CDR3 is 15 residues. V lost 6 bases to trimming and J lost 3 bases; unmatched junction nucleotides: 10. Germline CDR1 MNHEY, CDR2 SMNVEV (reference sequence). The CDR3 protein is CASSDRQGIDTEAFF. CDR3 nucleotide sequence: TGTGCCAGCAGCGACAGACAGGGTATTGACACTGAAGCTTTCTTT.

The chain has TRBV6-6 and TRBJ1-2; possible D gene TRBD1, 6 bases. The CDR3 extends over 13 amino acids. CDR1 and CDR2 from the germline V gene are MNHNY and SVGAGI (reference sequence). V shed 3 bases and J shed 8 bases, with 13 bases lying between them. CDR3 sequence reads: CASSYSQGWGYTF. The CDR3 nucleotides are TGTGCCAGCAGTTATTCACAGGGTTGGGGCTACACCTTC.

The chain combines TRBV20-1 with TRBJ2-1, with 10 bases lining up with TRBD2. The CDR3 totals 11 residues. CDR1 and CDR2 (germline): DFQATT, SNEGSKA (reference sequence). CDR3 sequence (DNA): TGCTGGACTAGCGGCTACAATGAGCAGTTCTTC. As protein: CWTSGYNEQFF.

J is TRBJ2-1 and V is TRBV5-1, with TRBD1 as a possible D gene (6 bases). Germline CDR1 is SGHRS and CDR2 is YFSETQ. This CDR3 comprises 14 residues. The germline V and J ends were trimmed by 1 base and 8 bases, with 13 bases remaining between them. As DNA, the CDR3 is TGCGCCAGCAGCTTGAGTGGGGGCATGGATGAGCAGTTCTTC. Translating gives CASSLSGGMDEQFF.

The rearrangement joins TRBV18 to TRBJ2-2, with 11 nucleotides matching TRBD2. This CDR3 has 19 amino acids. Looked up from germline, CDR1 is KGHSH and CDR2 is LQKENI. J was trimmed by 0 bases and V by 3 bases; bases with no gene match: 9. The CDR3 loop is CASSPLPPTSGANTGELFF. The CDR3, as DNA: TGTGCCAGCTCACCTCTACCCCCGACTAGCGGGGCGAACACCGGGGAGCTGTTTTTT.

CDR3 coding DNA: TGCGCCAGCAGCTCCGGACAGGGGGTCGGCTACGAGCAGTACGTC. Translation: CASSSGQGVGYEQYV. V gene TRBV5-1 combines with J gene TRBJ2-7; TRBD1 aligns across 10 bases. V dropped 3 bases and J dropped 3; count of bases not matched to a gene: 6. Per germline, CDR1 SGHRS and CDR2 YFSETQ. The CDR3 spans 15 residues.

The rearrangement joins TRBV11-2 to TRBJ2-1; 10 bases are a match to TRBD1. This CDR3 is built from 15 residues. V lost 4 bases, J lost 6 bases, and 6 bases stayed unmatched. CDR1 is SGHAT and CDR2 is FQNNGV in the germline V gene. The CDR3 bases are TGTGCCAGCAGCTCACCCCGGGACAGGGGCAATGAGCAGTTCTTC. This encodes CASSSPRDRGNEQFF.